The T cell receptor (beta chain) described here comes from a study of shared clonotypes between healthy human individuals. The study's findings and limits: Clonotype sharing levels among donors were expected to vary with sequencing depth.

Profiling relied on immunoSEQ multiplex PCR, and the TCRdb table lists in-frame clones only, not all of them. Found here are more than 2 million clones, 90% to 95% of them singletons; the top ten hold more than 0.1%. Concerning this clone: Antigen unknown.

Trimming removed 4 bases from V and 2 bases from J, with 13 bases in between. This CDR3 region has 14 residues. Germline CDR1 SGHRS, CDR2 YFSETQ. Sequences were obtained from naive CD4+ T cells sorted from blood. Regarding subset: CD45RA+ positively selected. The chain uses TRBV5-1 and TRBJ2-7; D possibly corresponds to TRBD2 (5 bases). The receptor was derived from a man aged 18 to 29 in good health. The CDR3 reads CASSPSTGTYEQYF. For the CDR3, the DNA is TGCGCCAGCAGCCCTTCGACCGGGACCTACGAGCAGTACTTC.